This entry lists 6 T cell receptor beta chains sequenced from one sample in a study of blood T cell repertoires in COVID-19. Profiling relied on immunoSEQ multiplex PCR, and the TCRdb table lists in-frame clones only, not all of them. Of a few hundred thousand clones detected, 70% to 90% appear once; the ten largest clones hold more than 2%. Material for sequencing was PBMCs or T cells enriched from blood (not recorded which). Receptor source: a man aged 30-40 years who had recovered from COVID-19.

The chain combines TRBV11-2 with TRBJ2-3; 9 positions match TRBD1. The CDR3 length is 15 residues. The V and J ends lost 4 bases and 2 bases, in that order; junction bases with no gene match: 4. CDR1 is SGHAT and CDR2 is FQNNGV in the germline V gene. In nucleotides, the CDR3 is TGTGCCAGCAGCTACCGGGACAGGGTCACAGATACGCAGTATTTT. Its translation: CASSYRDRVTDTQYF.

The V call is TRBV9, the J call TRBJ1-2, with TRBD1 matching 8 bases. This CDR3 contains 16 residues. Unmatched junction bases numbered 11, after V lost 0 bases and J lost 7 bases. Germline V lookup: CDR1 SGDLS, CDR2 YYNGEE. CDR3 coding DNA: TGTGCCAGCAGCGTAGCAGGGACAGGTTGGGGCGGTGGCTACACCTTC. Encoded protein: CASSVAGTGWGGGYTF.

The gene calls are TRBV18 and TRBJ1-5, with a weak D call TRBD1 (6 bases). V lost 2 bases and J lost 2, with 10 bases in between. Germline CDR1 reads KGHSH; CDR2 reads LQKENI. This CDR3 contains 15 residues. The CDR3 is CASSPSAGGNQPQHF. The CDR3 nucleotides read TGTGCCAGCTCACCATCCGCAGGGGGCAATCAGCCCCAGCATTTT.

As regards this clone: A read error may produce the germline difference seen at one junction end. V usage is TRBV19 and J usage is TRBJ2-5; unclear D gene. CDR1 is LNHDA, CDR2 SQIVND, per germline (reference sequence). This CDR3 is 15 amino acids long. CDR3 loop: CASSTLLRNQETQYF. As DNA, the CDR3 is TGTGCCAGCAGTACCCTTTTGAGGAATCAAGAGACCCAGTACTTC.

The chain uses TRBV19 and TRBJ2-2; D possibly corresponds to TRBD1 (6 bases). The CDR3 is 15 amino acids. Trimming left V 9 bases short and J 1 base short, with 15 bases between. Germline values: CDR1 LNHDA, CDR2 SQIVND (reference sequence). The CDR3 nucleotides read TGTGCCAGCCAGAAACAGGGACGGAACACCGGGGAGCTGTTTTTT. It specifies CASQKQGRNTGELFF.

The V call is TRBV29-1, the J call TRBJ1-3, with D perhaps matching TRBD1 (5 bases). Between the trimmed V and J ends, which lost 6 bases and 4 bases, there was a span of 7 bases. The CDR3 is 11 amino acids. Germline assignment: CDR1 SQVTM and CDR2 ANQGSEA. The CDR3 protein is CSVNRGNTIYF. The CDR3 bases are TGCAGCGTGAACAGGGGAAACACCATATATTTT.